The T cell receptor (beta chain) described here comes from a study of blood T cell repertoires in COVID-19. Germline loops: CDR1 SGHNT, CDR2 YYREEE (reference sequence). The ends lost 4 bases at V and 3 bases at J; junction bases unmatched: 10. The CDR3 is made up of 16 amino acids. This clone has only a few counts. Measured with immunoSEQ multiplex PCR; TCRdb has only the in-frame clones, and not every one. The sample lists about 290,000 clones, around 86% occurring once. The V gene is TRBV5-4, the J gene TRBJ1-2; TRBD1 aligns across 9 bases. The receptor's source is a woman aged 40 to 50 who had recovered from COVID-19. The sequenced material came from PBMCs or T cells enriched from blood (not recorded which). The CDR3 nucleotides are TGTGCCAGCAGCCGGGACAGGGAGTATGAGGACTATGGCTACACCTTC. Residues: CASSRDREYEDYGYTF.